The entry below describes one TCR beta chain. Data came from immunoSEQ multiplex PCR; TCRdb stores just in-frame clones and leaves some out. The table has under 65,000 clones, approximately 89% seen once; the top ten hold around 9.3%. The record originates from a study of OX40 agonist ivuxolimab in advanced cancers. Germline V CDR1 and CDR2: MDHEN, SYDVKM. CDR3 length: 14 amino acids. Trimming removed 6 bases from V and 3 bases from J, with 12 bases in between. The gene calls are TRBV28 and TRBJ1-5; maybe TRBD1 (6 bases). This clonotype was obtained from an adult with an advanced solid tumor such as melanoma, head and neck, liver or kidney cancer. Here the sequenced sample was CD4+ or CD8+ T cells sorted from blood, taken in a trial of the OX40 agonist ivuxolimab. The CDR3 reads CASSVGQLNQPQHF. The CDR3 DNA follows: TGTGCCAGCAGCGTTGGACAGCTCAATCAGCCCCAGCATTTT. The full variable domain, completed using reference TRBV28 and TRBJ1-5, is DVKVTQSSRYLVKRTGEKVFLECVQDMDHENMFWYRQDPGLGLRLIYFSYDVKMKEKGDIPEGYSVSREKKERFSLILESASTNQTSMYLCASSVGQLNQPQHFGDGTRLSIL.